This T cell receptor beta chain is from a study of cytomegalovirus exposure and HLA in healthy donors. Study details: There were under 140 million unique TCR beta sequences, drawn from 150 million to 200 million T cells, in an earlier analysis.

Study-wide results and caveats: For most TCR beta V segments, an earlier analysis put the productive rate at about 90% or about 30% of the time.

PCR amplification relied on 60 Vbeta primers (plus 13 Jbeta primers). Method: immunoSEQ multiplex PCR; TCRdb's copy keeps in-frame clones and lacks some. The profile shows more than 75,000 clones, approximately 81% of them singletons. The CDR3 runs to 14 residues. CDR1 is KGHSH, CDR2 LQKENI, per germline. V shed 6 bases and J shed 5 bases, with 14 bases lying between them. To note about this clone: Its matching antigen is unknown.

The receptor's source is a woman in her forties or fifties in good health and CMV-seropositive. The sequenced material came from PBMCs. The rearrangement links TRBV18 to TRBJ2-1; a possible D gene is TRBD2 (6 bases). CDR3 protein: CASSLSQRDNEQFF. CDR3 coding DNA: TGTGCCAGCTCTCTTTCCCAGCGGGACAATGAGCAGTTCTTC.